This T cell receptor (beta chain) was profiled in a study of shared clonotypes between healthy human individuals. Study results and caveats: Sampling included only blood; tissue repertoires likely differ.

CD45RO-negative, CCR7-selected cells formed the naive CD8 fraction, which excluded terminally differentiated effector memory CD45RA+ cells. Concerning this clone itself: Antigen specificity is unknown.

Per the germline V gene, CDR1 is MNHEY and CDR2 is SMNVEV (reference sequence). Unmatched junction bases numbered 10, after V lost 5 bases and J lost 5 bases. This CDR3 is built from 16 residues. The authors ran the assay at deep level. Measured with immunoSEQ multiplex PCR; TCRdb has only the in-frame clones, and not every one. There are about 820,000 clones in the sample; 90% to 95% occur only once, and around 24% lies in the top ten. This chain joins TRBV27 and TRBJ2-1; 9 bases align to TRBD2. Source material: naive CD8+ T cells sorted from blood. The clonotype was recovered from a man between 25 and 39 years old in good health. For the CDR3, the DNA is TGTGCCAGCAGTCCTATCGGGACTAGCACCCACAATGAGCAGTTCTTC. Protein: CASSPIGTSTHNEQFF.